The rows below give T cell receptor beta chains drawn from one sample of a study of T cells in Graves' hyperthyroidism and ophthalmopathy. TCRdb processed the multiplex PCR reads anew with MiXCR; each CDR3 protein has one entry. This table has some 440,000 distinct CDR3 sequences, about 15% appearing once. The sample was blood. These receptors all stem from a woman between 18 and 29 years old with Graves' hyperthyroidism. The CDR3 runs from the conserved cysteine through the conserved F or W. Clone size is stated in some rows and not others, as once, few, many or a class when expanded.

v_call,j_call,clone_size,cdr3_aa
TRBV11-1,TRBJ2-3,many,CASSWTGATDTQYF
TRBV19,TRBJ1-1,.,CASSIVMTTEAFF
TRBV28,TRBJ1-4,.,CASSSPPRTGEKEKLFF
TRBV10-2,TRBJ2-1,few,CASRAGGADNEQFF
TRBV6-5,TRBJ1-2,few,CASSYSRGLTLGTF
TRBV20-1,TRBJ1-3,many,CSARDPERNTIYF
TRBV29-1,TRBJ1-1,.,CSVKGARTEAFF
TRBV3-1,TRBJ1-5,.,CASGQDPGGNQPQHF
TRBV28,TRBJ2-7,many,CASSLSGRGREQYF
TRBV29-1,TRBJ1-2,.,CSGGGGNGYTF
TRBV7-6,TRBJ2-1,.,CASSLADSHNEQFF
TRBV5-1,TRBJ1-4,many,CASSPEDPTNEKLFF
TRBV4-3,TRBJ2-5,.,CASSQETGTFETQYF
TRBV7-9,TRBJ2-6,few,CASSLAGAGANVLTF
TRBV29-1,TRBJ2-3,few,CSVEDHRGADTQYF
TRBV5-1,TRBJ1-4,.,CASSVSATNEKLFF
TRBV28,TRBJ2-7,many,CASSAGTPTYEQYF
TRBV10-2,TRBJ1-5,.,CASSVLAGGYQPQHF
TRBV5-4,TRBJ1-2,.,CASSVTGEFEGYTF
TRBV2,TRBJ1-4,many,CASTPKGTIATNEKLFF
TRBV24-1,TRBJ2-3,few,CATSERRNGLESTDTQYF
TRBV12-3/TRBV12-4,TRBJ1-2,many,CASSLGGNYGYTF
TRBV11-2,TRBJ2-2,many,CASSLNSGQTNTGELFF
TRBV7-9,TRBJ1-3,few,CASSLFRASQTFSGNTIYF
TRBV11-2,TRBJ1-2,many,CASSSGQWNYGYTF